One sample yielded the 17 T cell receptor beta chains listed below, sequenced in a study of Ad26.COV2.S vaccination and SARS-CoV-2 variants. This table comes from immunoSEQ multiplex PCR, and its TCRdb copy is limited to in-frame clones, with some not included. The sample includes some 250,000 clones, roughly 88% of them seen just once. As to treatment: 15 to 20 received Ad26.COV2.S at low or high dose, single or two shots; several received placebo; per-sample allocation not given. Day 63 after the first vaccine or placebo injection was the time point for sampling. Source: peripheral blood, taken in a trial of Ad26.COV2.S vaccine versus placebo. The source of these receptors is a person between 18 and 65 years old who received the Ad26.COV2.S COVID-19 vaccine or a placebo.

The rearrangement uses TRBV27 and TRBJ1-1; perhaps TRBD1 as D (5 bases). V lost 3 bases to trimming and J lost 1 base, with 12 bases between them. The germline V gene has CDR1 MNHEY and CDR2 SMNVEV (reference sequence). This CDR3 region has 15 residues. The CDR3 DNA is TGTGCCAGCAGTTTCGACAGTGTCGCGAACACTGAAGCTTTCTTT. This gives the protein CASSFDSVANTEAFF.

The rearrangement joins TRBV28 to TRBJ1-2, with D possibly matching TRBD1 (5 bases). The CDR3 spans 13 residues. Germline V CDR1 and CDR2: MDHEN, SYDVKM. The ends were cut back, 9 bases at V and 4 bases at J, with 15 bases in the middle. As DNA, the CDR3 is TGTGCCAGTCGAGAGGGACTCATCTATGGCTACACCTTC. This gives the protein CASREGLIYGYTF.

The chain combines TRBV11-1 with TRBJ1-2, with 12 positions matching TRBD1. Per germline, CDR1 SGHAT and CDR2 FQDESV (reference sequence). Trimming at V came to 5 bases and at J to 4 bases, leaving 2 bases not matched to a gene. The CDR3 runs 14 residues. The DNA of the CDR3 is TGTGCCAGCAGCGGGACAGGGGGCTTCTATGGCTACACCTTC. Translating gives CASSGTGGFYGYTF.

J is TRBJ1-1 and V is TRBV30, with D unclear. V gave up 4 bases and J gave up 2 bases, with 5 bases separating them. CDR3 size: 11 residues. From germline, CDR1 is GTSNPN and CDR2 SVGIG (reference sequence). CDR3 loop: CAWKFNTEAFF. DNA for the CDR3: TGTGCCTGGAAATTCAACACTGAAGCTTTCTTT. Complete variable domain (other parts from reference TRBV30 and TRBJ1-1): SQTIHQWPATLVQPVGSPLSLECTVEGTSNPNLYWYRQAAGRGLQLLFYSVGIGQISSEVPQNLSASRPQDRQFILSSKKLLLSDSGFYLCAWKFNTEAFFGQGTRLTVV.

The J gene is TRBJ2-3, the V gene TRBV5-1, with D tentatively TRBD2 (6 bases). This CDR3 has 15 amino acids. Trimming stripped 4 bases from V and 0 bases from J, with 12 bases between. Looked up from germline, CDR1 is SGHRS and CDR2 is YFSETQ. The CDR3 loop is CASSPRGASTDTQYF. Here the CDR3 DNA reads TGCGCCAGCAGCCCTCGCGGGGCTAGCACAGATACGCAGTATTTT.

V usage is TRBV5-1 and J usage is TRBJ2-5; TRBD1 matches 8 bases. V gave up 7 bases and J gave up 5 bases; unmatched junction bases: 7. Germline V lookup: CDR1 SGHRS, CDR2 YFSETQ. This CDR3 region has 13 residues. The CDR3 nucleotides are TGCGCCAGCCGGACAGGGTCCGGGGAGACCCAGTACTTC. This encodes CASRTGSGETQYF. Full variable domain (outside the CDR3, taken from reference TRBV5-1 and TRBJ2-5): KAGVTQTPRYLIKTRGQQVTLSCSPISGHRSVSWYQQTPGQGLQFLFEYFSETQRNKGNFPGRFSGRQFSNSRSEMNVSTLELGDSALYLCASRTGSGETQYFGPGTRLLVL.

CDR3 region: CASSLISGLNEQFF. The CDR3 bases are TGTGCCAGCAGCTTAATATCTGGGCTTAATGAGCAGTTCTTC. The rearrangement joins TRBV7-2 to TRBJ2-1; D remains ambiguous. There are 14 residues in the CDR3. The germline V gene encodes CDR1 SGHTA and CDR2 FQGNSA. Deletions cut 2 bases from V and 7 bases from J, with 12 bases between.

This clone was seen just once. The chain employs TRBV12-5 and TRBJ1-4; no reliable D call. Germline values: CDR1 LGHNT, CDR2 FRNRAP. V lost 1 base and J lost 8, with 14 bases in between. This CDR3 has 15 residues. This CDR3 is CASGLAREVEEKLFF. DNA of the CDR3: TGTGCTAGTGGTTTGGCCCGGGAAGTGGAGGAAAAACTGTTTTTT.

The chain combines TRBV9 with TRBJ2-7; D unresolved. V gave up 4 bases and J gave up 3 bases, with 17 bases separating them. The CDR3 spans 15 residues. Looked up from germline, CDR1 is SGDLS and CDR2 is YYNGEE. The CDR3 bases are TGTGCCAGCAGCAAGACTGGTGTGGGTGTCTACGAGCAGTACTTC. It specifies CASSKTGVGVYEQYF.

The chain combines TRBV10-3 with TRBJ1-2, with 7 nucleotides matching TRBD1. Trimming took 4 bases from V and 0 from J; bases not matched to a gene: 5. This CDR3 is built from 15 residues. CDR1 is ENHRY, CDR2 SYGVKD, per germline. The CDR3: CAISAGTVTNYGYTF. The DNA for the CDR3 is TGTGCCATCAGTGCCGGGACAGTAACTAACTATGGCTACACCTTC.

The V gene is TRBV30, the J gene TRBJ2-3, with 11 bases that match TRBD2. V trimming: 8 bases; J trimming: 3 bases; junction bases outside the gene matches: 7. The length of the CDR3 is 14 residues. The V gene's germline CDR1 is GTSNPN and CDR2 SVGIG (reference sequence). CDR3 nucleotides: TGTGCCGGTAGACTAGCGGGGAATACAGATACGCAGTATTTT. It translates to CAGRLAGNTDTQYF.

The V gene is TRBV5-5, the J gene TRBJ1-1; the D gene is possibly TRBD1 (6 bases). Between the trimmed V and J ends, which lost 1 base and 2 bases, there was a span of 21 bases. The CDR3 runs to 18 residues. The germline V gene has CDR1 SGHKS and CDR2 YYEKEE (reference sequence). CDR3 coding DNA: TGTGCCAGCAGCTTGAATCTATGGGTCCGGGACACTAACACTGAAGCTTTCTTT. It yields the protein CASSLNLWVRDTNTEAFF.

The chain carries TRBV21-1 and TRBJ2-2; the D call of TRBD2 is as the table states it, not checked on the DNA. TRBV21-1 is a recognized pseudogene. This CDR3 spans 15 amino acids. In nucleotides, the CDR3 is TGTGCCAGCAGCGCTAGCGGGAAGGACACCGGGGAGCTGTTTTTT. It codes for CASSASGKDTGELFF.

The CDR3 DNA sequence: TGCGCCAGCAGCTTGGACGTTCGGAAGGACTATGGCTACACCTTC. It encodes CASSLDVRKDYGYTF. The chain uses TRBV5-1 and TRBJ1-2; D is unresolved. V lost 0 bases and J 3 bases, leaving 12 bases between the germline ends. In germline, CDR1 is SGHRS, CDR2 YFSETQ. There are 15 residues in the CDR3. Combining the CDR3 with reference TRBV5-1 and TRBJ1-2 gives the whole variable domain KAGVTQTPRYLIKTRGQQVTLSCSPISGHRSVSWYQQTPGQGLQFLFEYFSETQRNKGNFPGRFSGRQFSNSRSEMNVSTLELGDSALYLCASSLDVRKDYGYTFGSGTRLTVV.

CDR3 sequence: CASRSFEETQYF. Here the CDR3 DNA reads TGTGCCAGCAGGAGCTTCGAGGAGACCCAGTACTTC. The chain uses TRBV2 and TRBJ2-5, with D unresolved. CDR1 and CDR2 (germline): SNHLY, FYNNEI. The CDR3 is 12 amino acids. Deletions cut 6 bases from V and 5 bases from J, with 10 bases between.

J is TRBJ2-1 and V is TRBV18; the match to TRBD2 covers 13 bases. Germline trimming cut 1 base from V and 9 bases from J; bases unmatched to any gene: 6. The CDR3 consists of 16 residues. Per the germline V gene, CDR1 is KGHSH and CDR2 is LQKENI. The CDR3: CASSPLGLAGVSEQFF. The CDR3 DNA sequence: TGTGCCAGCTCACCACTTGGACTAGCGGGAGTGAGTGAGCAGTTCTTC.

This clone was seen just once. The chain combines TRBV7-9 with TRBJ2-5; a weak D match, TRBD1 (5 bases). CDR3 length equals 13 residues. Trimming removed 5 bases from V and 5 bases from J, with 12 bases in between. Germline V gene lookup returns CDR1 SEHNR and CDR2 FQNEAQ (reference sequence). The CDR3 DNA follows: TGTGCCAGCAGCACCCAGGGTGGGGAGACCCAGTACTTC. Amino acids: CASSTQGGETQYF.